This entry describes one TCR beta chain. The antigen it recognizes is unknown. No much larger clonotype is one base removed from it; base qualities were not supplied. Inclusive of the bounding cysteine and phenylalanine, the CDR3 is 15 residues long. The entry retains the CDR3 DNA only, 45 bases that are in frame from base 1. For CDR1 and CDR2, the germline V gene (reference sequence) lists DFQATT and SNEGSKA. V and J lose 0 bases and 1 base, and a span of 11 bases separates them. The donors were a few dozen Caucasian individuals from Russia, aged 6 to 90 years, who were systemically healthy. About 10 milliliters of peripheral blood were collected from each donor into EDTA-treated Vacutainer tubes. Ficoll-Paque density-gradient centrifugation was used to isolate PBMCs, with at least 6.5 million per sample. Trizol reagent was used to extract total RNA from PBMCs, with at least 6 micrograms per sample. For every donor, an aliquot of PBMCs went through flow cytometry to measure the percentages of naive CD45RAhigh/CD27high T cells.

This sample was taken from a study of blood T cells in healthy people across ages (dated by TCRdb to the mid-2010s). Study-level background: In model experiments, roughly one uniquely barcoded TCR beta cDNA molecule per two T cells was captured by template switching. The study analyzed two additional independent replicas of 1 million unique cDNA reads from the same blood draw for two donors, one aged 18 to 29 and one aged 80 or older. Donors of different ages were randomly distributed across sequencing lanes to avoid experimental bias. The donors were split into four age groups: young (average about 15 years), middle-aged (39), aged (approximately 60) and long-lived (over 80). The study measured age-related changes in TCR beta repertoire diversity using deep sequencing normalized with unique cDNA molecular identifiers.

Summary of the overall study and its limitations: Because donor CMV infection status was unknown, age-related changes in expanded clonotypes were potentially confounded. Observed TCR beta diversity per million T cells fell roughly linearly with age, and a significant reduction was already apparent by age about 36. Compared with the aged group, the long-lived group had more naive CD4+ T cells, fewer expanded clones and increased TCR diversity, a pattern suggesting age selection. Observed TCR beta diversity correlated strongly with the percentage of naive T cells measured by flow cytometry. Estimates of total diversity based on one million sequenced T cells were considered lower bounds and underestimates. Bulk unsorted PBMC profiling prevented conclusive comparison of naive and antigen-experienced compartments.

Library construction relied on 5' RACE. The second PCR ran for roughly 7 to 11 cycles and used a J-beta primer mix along with a sample-barcoded 5' primer. A unique molecular identifier was introduced onto each TCR beta cDNA molecule by a template-switch 5' adaptor carrying 12 random nucleotides. At least 2.5 million CDR3-containing paired-end reads were obtained from each sample. First-strand cDNA synthesis was performed from all RNA using the Mint cDNA synthesis kit, with priming by a TRBC-specific oligonucleotide. Following uracil-DNA glycosylase treatment, all cDNA underwent a first 18-cycle PCR with the universal primers M1SS and BC2_uni_R. The paper's data handling went like this. Each sample was normalized by randomly selecting 1 million high-quality reads, each carrying a distinct molecular identifier. Reads with shared molecular identifiers were discarded instead of being binned into consensus sequences. CDR3 identification, clonotype clustering and error correction used MiTCR with a Q25 quality threshold and the strictest error-elimination algorithm. A nonparametric unseen species model using Euler transformation provided a lower-bound estimate of total TCR beta diversity. TCRdb reran the public reads through fastp at Q25 and MiXCR, keeping productive beta chains. Identical CDR3 protein sequences are pooled into one entry, listed with their most common genes and DNA. These V and J calls are TCRdb output, not the study's own analysis. The sample profile shows approximately 1,700,000 distinct CDR3 sequences; approximately 39% of them were found once. 23% of the sample is taken by the ten largest.

The sequenced sample consisted of blood. The TCR sequence derives from a human donor in good health. The chain links TRBV20-1 with TRBJ2-3; the D gene remains uncertain. The bases are TGCAGTGCTAGAGATCTTTTTGACGGCACAGATACGCAGTATTTT. Translated, it gives CSARDLFDGTDTQYF.